This TCR beta chain was found in a study of control samples from healthy donors and cancer patients (TCRdb year 2020). Libraries came from the immunoSEQ multiplex PCR assay. The table was pulled from immuneACCESS by TCRdb, which kept in-frame rearrangements only. Such tables lose some clones; where checked, under half of the loss comes from unresolved V genes, and the rest has no known cause. The sample profile shows about 120,000 clones; roughly 92% of them were found once. Approximately 2.5% of the sample is held by the ten biggest clonotypes. With respect to this clone: The antigen this receptor binds is unknown. No per-base quality is available; no much larger clone lies one base away.

CDR1 SGHAT and CDR2 FQNNGV are derived from the germline V gene. The CDR3, from cysteine to phenylalanine, totals 14 residues. Only the CDR3 region is kept as DNA, spanning 42 bases read in frame from base 1. V loses 8 bases of germline sequence and J loses 5 bases, and the interval between the two ends is 19 bases. The TCR sequence derives from a man aged 25 to 45 in good health. Sequencing was performed on blood. Recombination linked TRBV11-2 to TRBJ2-7; a weak D assignment points to TRBD1 (5 bases agree). The nucleotide sequence is TGTGCCAGCGGTGCCGTGGCAGGGCATCACGAGCAGTACTTC. This codes for CASGAVAGHHEQYF.